This TCR beta chain originates from a study of cytomegalovirus exposure and HLA in healthy donors. Study overall: Tens of millions of unique TCRs from HLA-typed donors made up an early data release. The study placed over 65% of its approximately 400 genotyped donors in the Caucasian-associated ancestry cluster.

Overall study findings and caveats: The likely explanation for a cluster of highly shared sequence variants was sequencing artifact. Most of the CMV-associated TCR beta chains (in a later analysis) appeared to be HLA-restricted.

The primer mix had 60 Vbeta and 13 Jbeta primers. Measured with immunoSEQ multiplex PCR; TCRdb has only the in-frame clones, and not every one. The sample lists about 120,000 clones; around three quarters were seen once. About this clone itself: Its antigen is currently unknown.

With 6 bases removed from V and 4 bases from J, the gap between germline ends came to 10 bases. Germline V gene data show CDR1 as MDHEN and CDR2 as SYDVKM. This CDR3 has 13 residues. The sequenced sample consisted of PBMCs. The receptor's source is a woman aged 18 to 35 in good health and CMV-seropositive. The chain recombines TRBV28 with TRBJ1-5, with a possible D match to TRBD1 (5 bases). This chain's CDR3 is CASRRDPNQPQHF. The CDR3 coding sequence is TGTGCCAGCAGGCGGGACCCAAATCAGCCCCAGCATTTT.